A selection of T cell receptor beta chains follows, all from one sample in a study of cytomegalovirus exposure and HLA in healthy donors. Generated by immunoSEQ multiplex PCR, the TCRdb table keeps only in-frame clones and is missing some. The data hold around 92,000 clones, with about 76% observed a single time. Sequencing was performed on PBMCs. The receptors come from a human donor in good health. Both conserved end residues are part of each CDR3. The D gene is left open where the match is weak. Clone sizes are given selectively: once, few, many, or a class where the clone is expanded.

V	D	J	size	DNA	CDR3
TRBV5-1	.	TRBJ2-7	.	TGCGCCAGCAGCTTGGGACGAGGAGAGCAGTACTTC	CASSLGRGEQYF
TRBV9	TRBD2	TRBJ2-7	once	TGTGCCAGCAGCGTAGGCGCTAGCGGGAGTTCCGAGCAGTACTTC	CASSVGASGSSEQYF
TRBV5-6	TRBD2	TRBJ2-3	.	TGTGCCAGCAGCTTTATCGGGGGGGCCGGAGATACGCAGTATTTT	CASSFIGGAGDTQYF
TRBV2	TRBD1	TRBJ1-2	.	TGTGCCAGCAGTGGTCGGGACAGCTATTATGGCTACACCTTC	CASSGRDSYYGYTF
TRBV6-5	TRBD1	TRBJ1-1	few	TGTGCCAGCAGTTACGTAGGACAGGGTAAAACTGAAGCTTTCTTT	CASSYVGQGKTEAFF
TRBV27	.	TRBJ2-2	.	TGTGCCAGCGGACAGCAAATGAACACCGGGGAGCTGTTTTTT	CASGQQMNTGELFF
TRBV2	TRBD1	TRBJ2-1	.	TGTGCCAGCAGTGAATACGGGGACAGTTACAATGAGCAGTTCTTC	CASSEYGDSYNEQFF
TRBV9	TRBD2	TRBJ2-1	once	TGTGCCAGCAGCGTAGATCCTAGCGGGGGCCAAGTGAATGAGCAGTTCTTC	CASSVDPSGGQVNEQFF
TRBV5-6	.	TRBJ1-3	few	TGTGCCGCTGGTAGGCCTCTCCCTAGCTCTGGAAACACCATATATTTT	CAAGRPLPSSGNTIYF
TRBV4-2	.	TRBJ1-2	.	TGTGCCAGCAGCCAAGGGGAGGGGTCAGACTATGGCTACACCTTC	CASSQGEGSDYGYTF
TRBV13	TRBD2	TRBJ2-1	.	TGTGCCAGCAGCAGGCCCGGAGGACTAGCGGGGCCCCACTCCTACAATGAGCAGTTCTTC	CASSRPGGLAGPHSYNEQFF
TRBV4-1	TRBD2	TRBJ2-3	.	TGCGCCAGCAGCCAAGGGCTAGCGGGGGCCCGCACAGATACGCAGTATTTT	CASSQGLAGARTDTQYF
TRBV7-9	TRBD1	TRBJ2-6	many	TGTGCCAGCAGCCCCCGACAGGGGACCGGGGCCAACGTCCTGACTTTC	CASSPRQGTGANVLTF
TRBV30	.	TRBJ2-1	once	TGTGCCTGGAGTGGGTCCCGAGACTCCTACAATGAGCAGTTCTTC	CAWSGSRDSYNEQFF
TRBV6-5	.	TRBJ1-6	.	TGTGCCAGCAGTTACTCGGGCCAGCCCCTCCACTTT	CASSYSGQPLHF
TRBV7-2	.	TRBJ1-1	.	TGTGCCAGCAGCCCTCACAGGGAAGCTTTCTTT	CASSPHREAFF
TRBV5-1	.	TRBJ2-3	few	TGCGCCAGCAGCCAGATGACTAGTTCGGACTTCATTAAGACGCAGTATTTT	CASSQMTSSDFIKTQYF
TRBV2	TRBD1	TRBJ2-1	once	TGTGCCAGCAGTCCTGACAGGGGGCAGTTCTTC	CASSPDRGQFF
TRBV2	TRBD1	TRBJ1-2	.	TGTGCCAGCAGGAGGGACAGGTATTCTAGTGGCGGCTACACCTTC	CASRRDRYSSGGYTF
TRBV11-2	.	TRBJ1-1	few	TGTGCCAGCAGCTTAGGGACCTCAGGGTTTGACACTGAAGCTTTCTTT	CASSLGTSGFDTEAFF
TRBV2	TRBD1	TRBJ2-4	.	TGTGCCAGCAACCGACAGGGGGCGGCCAAAAACATTCAGTACTTC	CASNRQGAAKNIQYF
TRBV7-6	TRBD1	TRBJ2-5	.	TGTGCCAGCAGCTTAATGGCAGGGGGCGTAGAGACCCAGTACTTC	CASSLMAGGVETQYF
TRBV4-1	.	TRBJ1-3	many	TGCGCCAGCAGCCAAGGACTGGCAAGGGGAAGAAACACCATATATTTT	CASSQGLARGRNTIYF
TRBV4-2	.	TRBJ1-1	few	TGTGCCAGCAGCCAAGAACCGGGGTGGGCTTTCTTT	CASSQEPGWAFF
TRBV12-5	.	TRBJ2-5	.	TGTGCTAGTGGTTTGGTACAAAGCGGCCAAGAGACCCAGTACTTC	CASGLVQSGQETQYF
TRBV5-1	TRBD2	TRBJ2-5	.	TGCGCCAGCAGCTCTCTAGCGGGAGAAGAGACCCAGTACTTC	CASSSLAGEETQYF
TRBV6-1	.	TRBJ2-1	.	TGTGCCAGCAGTGATATTTGGGGGGGCACCTACAATGAGCAGTTCTTC	CASSDIWGGTYNEQFF
TRBV4-3	TRBD2	TRBJ2-2	.	TGCGCCAGCAGCCAAGAATTGCTAGCGGGAGCCTCGGGCGGGGAGCTGTTTTTT	CASSQELLAGASGGELFF
TRBV10-3	.	TRBJ1-1	.	TGTGCCATCAGTGATCTTCCGAACACTGAAGCTTTCTTT	CAISDLPNTEAFF
TRBV15	.	TRBJ2-7	.	TGTGCCACCAGCAGAGATAAGACAGCCAACGAGCAGTACTTC	CATSRDKTANEQYF
TRBV4-1	TRBD1	TRBJ1-2	.	TGCGCCAGCAGCCCCTTCTTCGAGGGGGCCCCTCGGGATGGCTACACCTTC	CASSPFFEGAPRDGYTF
TRBV5-1	TRBD1	TRBJ2-5	.	TGCGCCAGCAGCTTGGCAGGGGGCGCGGAGACCCAGTACTTC	CASSLAGGAETQYF
TRBV29-1	TRBD1	TRBJ1-4	.	TGCAGCGTCGATCCTGGGCAGGGGGACGAAAAACTGTTTTTT	CSVDPGQGDEKLFF
TRBV11-3	.	TRBJ1-1	.	TGTGCCAGCAGCTTAGTTAGAGGCACTGAAGCTTTCTTT	CASSLVRGTEAFF
TRBV15	TRBD1	TRBJ1-1	.	TGTGCCACCAGCAGAGATCTCCACAGGGGCACTGAAGCTTTCTTT	CATSRDLHRGTEAFF
TRBV19	TRBD2	TRBJ2-1	once	TGTGCCAGTAGTACCCTAACTGCGGGAGGGCTCAATGAGCAGTTCTTC	CASSTLTAGGLNEQFF
TRBV6-1	.	TRBJ1-2	.	TGTGCCAGCAGCCCGGGGGACTATGGCTACACCTTC	CASSPGDYGYTF
TRBV7-6	TRBD1	TRBJ2-7	.	TGTGCCAGCAGCTTAGCCGCAGGACAGGGTTTCGCCTACGAGCAGTACTTC	CASSLAAGQGFAYEQYF
TRBV19	TRBD1	TRBJ1-4	few	TGTGCCAGTAGGACCCGAACAGGGGGTGCAACTTTT	CASRTRTGGATF
TRBV6-1	.	TRBJ1-1	.	TGTGCCAGCAGTATACAGGCTATGAACACTGAAGCTTTCTTT	CASSIQAMNTEAFF
TRBV5-1	.	TRBJ1-2	.	TGCGCCAGCAGCTTAACGGGGATCTATGGCTACACCTTC	CASSLTGIYGYTF
TRBV19	.	TRBJ2-5	few	TGTGCCAGCGCAGACTTCCAAGAGACCCAGTACTTC	CASADFQETQYF
TRBV19	TRBD1	TRBJ1-5	.	TGTGCCAGTAGTATTATCTGGACAGGGGTCGACTATAGCAATCAGCCCCAGCATTTT	CASSIIWTGVDYSNQPQHF
TRBV29-1	TRBD1	TRBJ2-2	.	TGCAGCGTTGAAACAGGGGGGAACACCGGGGAGCTGTTTTTT	CSVETGGNTGELFF
TRBV18	TRBD1	TRBJ1-2	.	TGTGCCAGCTCTCCTCTGACAGGGAACTATGGCTACACCTTC	CASSPLTGNYGYTF
TRBV4-1	TRBD1	TRBJ2-1	once	TGCGCCAGCAGCCAAGGACAGGGCTACGCGTCCAATGAGCAGTTCTTC	CASSQGQGYASNEQFF
TRBV5-4	.	TRBJ2-7	.	TGTGCCAGCAGCCCGGTAGAGTCCTCCTACGAGCAGTACTTC	CASSPVESSYEQYF
TRBV19	TRBD1	TRBJ2-3	.	TGTGCCAGTAGCGACAGGGGGCAAGCAGATACGCAGTATTTT	CASSDRGQADTQYF
TRBV4-3	TRBD2	TRBJ2-1	.	TGCGCCAGCAGCCAAGAGGGCGCTAGCGGATCATACAATGAGCAGTTCTTC	CASSQEGASGSYNEQFF
TRBV7-9	.	TRBJ2-7	.	TGTGCCAGCATGACAGCCGAATACGAGCAGTACTTC	CASMTAEYEQYF
TRBV11-2	.	TRBJ2-7	.	TGTGCCAGCAGCTTAGCTTCCTCCTACGAGCAGTACTTC	CASSLASSYEQYF
TRBV9	.	TRBJ2-1	.	TGTGCCAGCAGCGCTAGCGACAACTCCTACAATGAGCAGTTCTTC	CASSASDNSYNEQFF
TRBV12-5	TRBD1	TRBJ1-5	.	TGTGCTAGTGGTTTGGTGACAGGGGGCTCCAATCAGCCCCAGCATTTT	CASGLVTGGSNQPQHF